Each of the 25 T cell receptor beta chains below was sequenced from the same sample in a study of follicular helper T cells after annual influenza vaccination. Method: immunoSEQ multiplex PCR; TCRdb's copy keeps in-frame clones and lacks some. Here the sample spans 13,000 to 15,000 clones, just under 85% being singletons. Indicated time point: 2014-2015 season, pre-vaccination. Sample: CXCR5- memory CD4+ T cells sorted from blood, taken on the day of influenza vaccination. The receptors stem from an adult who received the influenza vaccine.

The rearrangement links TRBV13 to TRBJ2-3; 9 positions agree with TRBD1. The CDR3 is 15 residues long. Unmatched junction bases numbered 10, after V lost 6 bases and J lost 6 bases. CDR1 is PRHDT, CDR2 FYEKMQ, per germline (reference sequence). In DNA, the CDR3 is TGTGCCAGCAGGAAGACAGGGGGTAGGATGGATACGCAGTATTTT. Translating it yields CASRKTGGRMDTQYF.

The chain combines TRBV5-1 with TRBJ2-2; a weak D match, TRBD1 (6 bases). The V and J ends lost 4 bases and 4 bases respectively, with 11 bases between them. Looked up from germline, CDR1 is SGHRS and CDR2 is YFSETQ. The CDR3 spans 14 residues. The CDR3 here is CASSLQGSTGELFF. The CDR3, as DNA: TGCGCCAGCAGCCTCCAGGGGAGCACCGGGGAGCTGTTTTTT. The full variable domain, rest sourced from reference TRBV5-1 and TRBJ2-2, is KAGVTQTPRYLIKTRGQQVTLSCSPISGHRSVSWYQQTPGQGLQFLFEYFSETQRNKGNFPGRFSGRQFSNSRSEMNVSTLELGDSALYLCASSLQGSTGELFFGEGSRLTVL.

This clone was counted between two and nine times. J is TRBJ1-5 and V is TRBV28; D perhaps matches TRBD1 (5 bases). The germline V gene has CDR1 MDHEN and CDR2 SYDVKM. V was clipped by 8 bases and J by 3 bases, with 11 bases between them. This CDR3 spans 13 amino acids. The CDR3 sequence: CASWGVYNQPQHF. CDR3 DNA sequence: TGTGCCAGCTGGGGGGTTTACAATCAGCCCCAGCATTTT.

The CDR3 loop is CASSRSGGDSYEQYF. In DNA, the CDR3 is TGTGCCAGCAGCCGGAGCGGGGGGGACTCCTACGAGCAGTACTTC. The V call is TRBV7-2, the J call TRBJ2-7; TRBD2 agrees at 10 bases. The CDR3 extends over 15 amino acids. Germline-derived CDR1 and CDR2 are SGHTA and FQGNSA. V shed 5 bases and J 0 bases; nucleotides not matched to a gene: 4.

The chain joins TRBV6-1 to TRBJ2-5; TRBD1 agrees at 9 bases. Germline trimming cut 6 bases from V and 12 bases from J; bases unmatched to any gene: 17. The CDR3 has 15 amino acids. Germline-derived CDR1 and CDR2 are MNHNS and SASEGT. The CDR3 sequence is CASSPLGDREPLEYF. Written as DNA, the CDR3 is TGTGCCAGCAGCCCGCTAGGGGACAGGGAGCCGCTGGAGTACTTC.

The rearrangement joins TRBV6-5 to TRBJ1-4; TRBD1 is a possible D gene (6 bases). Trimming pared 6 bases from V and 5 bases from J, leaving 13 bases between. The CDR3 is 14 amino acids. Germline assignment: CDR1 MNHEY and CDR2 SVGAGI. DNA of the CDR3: TGTGCCAGCAGATGGACAGAGTCAAATGAAAAACTGTTTTTT. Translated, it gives CASRWTESNEKLFF.

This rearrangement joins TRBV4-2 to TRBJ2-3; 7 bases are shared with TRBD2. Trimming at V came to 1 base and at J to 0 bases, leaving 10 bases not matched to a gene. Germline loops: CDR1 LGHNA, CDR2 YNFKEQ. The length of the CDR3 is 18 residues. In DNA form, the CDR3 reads TGTGCCAGCAGCCAAGCTAGCGGAGCCCGATTTAGCACAGATACGCAGTATTTT. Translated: CASSQASGARFSTDTQYF.

This CDR3 is CASSAQGSQETQYF. In DNA, the CDR3 is TGTGCCAGCAGCGCACAGGGTTCCCAAGAGACCCAGTACTTC. The rearrangement links TRBV5-4 to TRBJ2-5, with D possibly matching TRBD1 (6 bases). The CDR3 loop spans 14 amino acids. Germline CDR1 reads SGHNT; CDR2 reads YYREEE (reference sequence). Trimming took 4 bases from V and 1 from J, leaving 11 bases between them.

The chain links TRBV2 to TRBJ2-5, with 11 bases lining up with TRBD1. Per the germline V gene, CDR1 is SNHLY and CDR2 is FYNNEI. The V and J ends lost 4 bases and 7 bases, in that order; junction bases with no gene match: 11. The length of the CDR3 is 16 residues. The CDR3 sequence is CASSGGQGVYEGTQYF. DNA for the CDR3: TGTGCCAGCAGTGGGGGACAGGGGGTTTATGAGGGGACCCAGTACTTC.

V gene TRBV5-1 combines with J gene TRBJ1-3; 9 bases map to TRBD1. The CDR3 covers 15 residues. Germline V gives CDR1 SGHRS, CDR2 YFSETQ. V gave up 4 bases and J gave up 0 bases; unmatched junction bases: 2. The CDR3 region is CASSPGQGSGNTIYF. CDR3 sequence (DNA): TGCGCCAGCAGCCCGGGACAGGGCTCTGGAAACACCATATATTTT.

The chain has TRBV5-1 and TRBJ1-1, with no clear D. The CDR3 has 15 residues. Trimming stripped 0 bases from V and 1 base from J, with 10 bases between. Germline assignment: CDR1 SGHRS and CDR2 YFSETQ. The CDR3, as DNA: TGCGCCAGCAGCTTGGGAGGAGCAGAGAACACTGAAGCTTTCTTT. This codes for CASSLGGAENTEAFF.

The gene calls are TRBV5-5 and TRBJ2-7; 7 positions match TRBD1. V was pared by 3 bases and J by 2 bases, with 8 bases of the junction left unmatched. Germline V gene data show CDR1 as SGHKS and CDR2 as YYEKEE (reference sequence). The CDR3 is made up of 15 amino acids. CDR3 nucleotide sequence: TGTGCCAGCAGCTCGCTTTTGGGACAGACCTACGAGCAGTACTTC. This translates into CASSSLLGQTYEQYF.

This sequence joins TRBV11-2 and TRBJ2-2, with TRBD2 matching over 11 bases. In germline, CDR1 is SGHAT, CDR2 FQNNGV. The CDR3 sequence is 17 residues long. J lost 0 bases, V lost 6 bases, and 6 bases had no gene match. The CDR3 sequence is CASRRPGLAANTGELFF. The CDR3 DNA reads TGTGCCAGCAGGCGTCCGGGACTAGCGGCGAACACCGGGGAGCTGTTTTTT.

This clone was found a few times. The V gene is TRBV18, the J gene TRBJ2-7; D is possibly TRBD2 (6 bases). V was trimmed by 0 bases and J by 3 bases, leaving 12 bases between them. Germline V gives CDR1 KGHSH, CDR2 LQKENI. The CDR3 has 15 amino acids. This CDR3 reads CASSPPALAGYEQYF. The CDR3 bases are TGTGCCAGCTCACCACCGGCACTAGCCGGCTACGAGCAGTACTTC.

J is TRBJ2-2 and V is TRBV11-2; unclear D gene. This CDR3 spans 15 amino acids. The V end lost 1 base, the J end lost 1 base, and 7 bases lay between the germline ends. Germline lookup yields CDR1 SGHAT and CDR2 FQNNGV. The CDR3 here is CASSLGVGNTGELFF. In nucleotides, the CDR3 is TGTGCCAGCAGCTTAGGGGTGGGGAACACCGGGGAGCTGTTTTTT.

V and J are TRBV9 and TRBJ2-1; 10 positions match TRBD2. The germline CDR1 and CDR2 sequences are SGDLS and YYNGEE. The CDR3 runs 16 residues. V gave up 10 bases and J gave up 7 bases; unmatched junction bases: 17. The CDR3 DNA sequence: TGTGCCTCTGGGAGACGGGCTAGCGGGGGTTTGAATGAGCAGTTCTTC. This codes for CASGRRASGGLNEQFF.

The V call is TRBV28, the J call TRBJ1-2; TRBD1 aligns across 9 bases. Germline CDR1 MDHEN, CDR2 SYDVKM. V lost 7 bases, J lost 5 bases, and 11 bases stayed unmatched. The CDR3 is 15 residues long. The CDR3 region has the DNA TGTGCCAGCAATGGGGCACAGGGGGCAAGGTATGGCTACACCTTC. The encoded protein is CASNGAQGARYGYTF.

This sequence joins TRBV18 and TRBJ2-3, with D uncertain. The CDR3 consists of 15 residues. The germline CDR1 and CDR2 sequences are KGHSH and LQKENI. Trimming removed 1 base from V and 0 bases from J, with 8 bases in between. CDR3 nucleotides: TGTGCCAGCTCACCACGAACACCTAGCACAGATACGCAGTATTTT. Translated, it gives CASSPRTPSTDTQYF.

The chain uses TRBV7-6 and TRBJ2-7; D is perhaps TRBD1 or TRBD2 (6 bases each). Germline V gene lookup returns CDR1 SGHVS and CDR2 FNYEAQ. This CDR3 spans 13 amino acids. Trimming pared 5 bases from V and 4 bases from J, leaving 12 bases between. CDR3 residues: CASSLGGLYEQYF. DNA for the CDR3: TGTGCCAGCAGCCTAGGGGGGCTATACGAGCAGTACTTC.

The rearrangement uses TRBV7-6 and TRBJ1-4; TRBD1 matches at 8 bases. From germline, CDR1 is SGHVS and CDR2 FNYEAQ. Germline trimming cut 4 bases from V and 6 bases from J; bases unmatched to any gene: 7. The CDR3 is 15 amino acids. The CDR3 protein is CASSSLRGLDEKLFF. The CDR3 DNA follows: TGTGCCAGCAGCTCCCTCAGGGGGCTAGATGAAAAACTGTTTTTT.

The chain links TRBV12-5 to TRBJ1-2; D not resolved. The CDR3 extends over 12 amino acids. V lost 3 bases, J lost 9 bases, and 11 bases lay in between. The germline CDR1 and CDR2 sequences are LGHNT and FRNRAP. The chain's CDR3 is CASGLWPDRYTF. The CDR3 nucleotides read TGTGCTAGTGGTTTATGGCCCGACCGCTACACCTTC.

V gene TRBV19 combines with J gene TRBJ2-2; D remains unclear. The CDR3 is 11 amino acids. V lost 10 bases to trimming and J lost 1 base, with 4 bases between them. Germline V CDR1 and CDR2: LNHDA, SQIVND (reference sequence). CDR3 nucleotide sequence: TGTGCCACCCTGAACACCGGGGAGCTGTTTTTT. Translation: CATLNTGELFF.

For the CDR3, the DNA is TGTGCCATCAGTCAGACAGCAGAATATCAGCCCCAGCATTTT. It yields the protein CAISQTAEYQPQHF. This chain connects TRBV10-3 to TRBJ1-5; a weak D match, TRBD1 (5 bases). CDR1 and CDR2 from the germline V gene are ENHRY and SYGVKD. Deletions cut 5 bases from V and 5 bases from J, with 13 bases between. The CDR3 is 14 residues long.

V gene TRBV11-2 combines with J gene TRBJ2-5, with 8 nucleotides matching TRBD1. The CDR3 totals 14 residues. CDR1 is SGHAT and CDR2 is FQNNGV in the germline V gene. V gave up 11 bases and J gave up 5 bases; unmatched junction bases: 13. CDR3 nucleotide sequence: TGTGCCGTCGGGACACAGGGGGTCAGGGAGACCCAGTACTTC. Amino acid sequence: CAVGTQGVRETQYF.

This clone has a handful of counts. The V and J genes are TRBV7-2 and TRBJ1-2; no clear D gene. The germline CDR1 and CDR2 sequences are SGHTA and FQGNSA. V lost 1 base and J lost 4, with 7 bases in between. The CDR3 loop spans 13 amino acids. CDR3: CASSLVQRYGYTF. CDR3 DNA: TGTGCCAGCAGCTTAGTTCAGCGCTATGGCTACACCTTC.